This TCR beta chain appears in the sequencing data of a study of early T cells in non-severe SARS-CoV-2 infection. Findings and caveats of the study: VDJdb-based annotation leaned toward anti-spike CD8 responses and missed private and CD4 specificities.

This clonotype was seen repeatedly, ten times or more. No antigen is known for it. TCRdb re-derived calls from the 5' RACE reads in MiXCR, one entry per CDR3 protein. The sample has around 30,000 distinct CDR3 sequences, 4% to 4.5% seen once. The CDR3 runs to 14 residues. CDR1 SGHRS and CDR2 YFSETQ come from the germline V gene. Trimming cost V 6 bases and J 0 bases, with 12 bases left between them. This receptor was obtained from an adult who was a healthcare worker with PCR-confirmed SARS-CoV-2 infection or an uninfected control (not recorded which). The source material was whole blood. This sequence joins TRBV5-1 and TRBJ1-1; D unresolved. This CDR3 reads CASMAQRLNTEAFF. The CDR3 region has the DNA TGCGCCAGCATGGCACAGAGACTGAACACTGAAGCTTTCTTT.